The present T cell receptor (beta chain) was sequenced within a study of blood T cell repertoires in COVID-19. Across the whole study: Spain, Italy and the United States supplied samples that represented acute and convalescent COVID-19. The analysed material was cDNA or gDNA that came from T cells, B-cell-depleted T cells, or PBMCs.

Data came from immunoSEQ multiplex PCR; TCRdb stores just in-frame clones and leaves some out. The sample comprises 250,000 or so clones, roughly 82% of which are singletons, and 9% to 15% rests with the top ten. Germline CDR1 and CDR2: LGHDT and YNNKEL (reference sequence). V shed 1 base and J shed 3 bases, with 5 bases lying between them. The CDR3 is made up of 13 amino acids. Material: peripheral blood. The sequence derives from a man older than 75 with acute or convalescent COVID-19. The chain couples TRBV3-1 (or the pseudogene TRBV3-2) to TRBJ2-3; D unresolved. CDR3 DNA: TGTGCCAGCAGCCAAGTTCCGACAGATACGCAGTATTTT. Encoded protein: CASSQVPTDTQYF.